The 13 T cell receptor beta chains below come from one sample, sequenced in a study of chronic HIV infection and antiretroviral therapy. TCRdb reprocessed the 5' RACE reads with MiXCR, giving one entry per CDR3 protein. Of tens of thousands of distinct CDR3 sequences listed, 8% to 10% are singletons. The source material was peripheral blood. These TCRs come from an adult who had HIV and had not received antiretroviral therapy, or was an uninfected healthy control (not recorded which).

This clonotype is categorized as medium-sized. This chain connects TRBV6-4 to TRBJ2-2, with D possibly matching TRBD1 (6 bases). Germline V lookup: CDR1 MRHNA, CDR2 SNTAGT. V was cut by 4 bases and J by 3 bases, with 9 bases left in between. The CDR3 contains 14 residues. CDR3 nucleotides: TGTGCCAGCAGTGGAGCAGGGGACACCGGGGAGCTGTTTTTT. It is translated as CASSGAGDTGELFF.

This clonotype was counted a single time. This chain connects TRBV13 to TRBJ1-1, with D possibly being TRBD1 (6 bases). V was pared by 5 bases and J by 8 bases, with 12 bases between. The CDR3 length is 12 residues. The germline V gene has CDR1 PRHDT and CDR2 FYEKMQ (reference sequence). The CDR3 DNA sequence: TGTGCCAGCAGCCACGAAGGACAGGAAGCTTTCTTT. Amino acid sequence: CASSHEGQEAFF.

This chain uses TRBV21-1 with TRBJ2-1. TRBV21-1 is classified as a pseudogene. There are 12 residues in the CDR3. Written as DNA, the CDR3 is TGTGCCAGCAACGAATTATACAATGAGCAGTTCTTC. It encodes CASNELYNEQFF.

The sample holds a few counts of this clonotype. V is TRBV6-2 or TRBV6-3 and J is TRBJ2-1; D possibly corresponds to TRBD1 (5 bases). The ends were cut back, 4 bases at V and 0 bases at J, with 10 bases in the middle. This CDR3 spans 15 amino acids. Germline-derived CDR1 and CDR2 are MNHEY and SVGEGT. The CDR3 sequence is CASSSDRYSYNEQFF. CDR3 DNA sequence: TGTGCCAGCAGTTCCGACAGATACTCCTACAATGAGCAGTTCTTC.

This clonotype was observed once. This clone may be a read error of a much larger clone one base away. The chain carries TRBV5-1 and TRBJ1-1; D is undetermined. This CDR3 is 14 amino acids long. In germline, CDR1 is SGHRS, CDR2 YFSETQ. V lost 1 base and J 5 bases, leaving 12 bases between the germline ends. The CDR3 here is CASSLIGKSTEAFF. In DNA form, the CDR3 reads TGCGCCAGCAGCTTGATAGGGAAATCGACTGAAGCTTTCTTT.

This clonotype was recorded many times. This chain connects TRBV3-1 to TRBJ2-1; tentatively, D is TRBD2 (6 bases). Germline-derived CDR1 and CDR2 are LGHDT and YNNKEL (reference sequence). Deletions cut 0 bases from V and 4 bases from J, with 13 bases between. The CDR3 spans 16 residues. The CDR3 nucleotides read TGTGCCAGCAGCCAAGATCTCGGGGGATATTACAATGAGCAGTTCTTC. This sequence encodes CASSQDLGGYYNEQFF.

This clonotype has at least ten counts. The chain couples TRBV6-2 or TRBV6-3 to TRBJ2-1, with TRBD1 matching 10 bases. Germline values: CDR1 MNHEY, CDR2 SVGEGT. The J segment lost 7 bases and the V segment lost 3 bases, leaving 9 bases of the junction unmatched. This CDR3 has 16 residues. CDR3 residues: CASSYVRGQGWNEQFF. The DNA of the CDR3 is TGTGCCAGCAGTTATGTCAGGGGACAGGGGTGGAATGAGCAGTTCTTC.

This clonotype has ten or more counts. V usage is TRBV20-1 and J usage is TRBJ2-7, with a possible D match to TRBD1 (5 bases). V lost 3 bases and J 5 bases, leaving 14 bases between the germline ends. CDR1 is DFQATT, CDR2 SNEGSKA, per germline (reference sequence). The CDR3 length is 13 residues. CDR3 in amino acids: CSASGLAGNEQYF. The CDR3 bases are TGCAGTGCTAGTGGGTTGGCAGGGAACGAGCAGTACTTC.

The V and J genes are TRBV9 and TRBJ1-1, with a tentative D call TRBD1 (6 bases). Germline loops: CDR1 SGDLS, CDR2 YYNGEE. This CDR3 comprises 14 residues. The V end was cut by 3 bases, the J end by 6 bases, with 15 bases between. CDR3 sequence reads: CASSGGHRRAEAFF. The CDR3 nucleotides read TGTGCCAGCAGCGGGGGACACCGGAGGGCTGAAGCTTTCTTT.

This clonotype was observed many times. CDR3 nucleotides: TGTGCCAGCAGCTTGCGGCCAGACTCAGATACGCAGTATTTT. Protein product: CASSLRPDSDTQYF. This chain joins TRBV5-4 and TRBJ2-3; D is unclear. The CDR3 has 14 amino acids. CDR1 and CDR2 from the germline V gene are SGHNT and YYREEE (reference sequence). Trimming removed 1 base from V and 4 bases from J, with 10 bases in between.

This clonotype has a count of ten or more. This chain uses TRBV20-1 with TRBJ1-1, with TRBD1 as a possible D gene (6 bases). The CDR3 consists of 12 residues. Trimming pared 4 bases from V and 4 bases from J, leaving 10 bases between. In germline, CDR1 is DFQATT, CDR2 SNEGSKA (reference sequence). This CDR3 is CSATTGPTEAFF. CDR3 in DNA: TGCAGTGCTACGACAGGCCCCACTGAAGCTTTCTTT.

In the case of this clonotype: This clone may be a read error of a much larger clone one base away. The V call is TRBV9, the J call TRBJ1-1; D unclear. Germline assignment: CDR1 SGDLS and CDR2 YYNGEE. Trimming stripped 3 bases from V and 4 bases from J, with 10 bases between. This CDR3 contains 13 residues. The chain's CDR3 is CASSAESSTEAFF. In DNA form, the CDR3 reads TGTGCCAGCAGCGCCGAAAGTAGCACTGAAGCTTTCTTT. Filled out from reference TRBV9 and TRBJ1-1, the complete variable domain reads DSGVTQTPKHLITATGQRVTLRCSPRSGDLSVYWYQQSLDQGLQFLIQYYNGEERAKGNILERFSAQQFPDLHSELNLSSLELGDSALYFCASSAESSTEAFFGQGTRLTVV.

This clonotype was seen more than once but under ten times. V usage is TRBV27 and J usage is TRBJ2-3; D unresolved. With 5 bases removed from V and 0 bases from J, the gap between germline ends came to 6 bases. CDR3 size: 13 residues. Germline V gene sequence: CDR1 MNHEY, CDR2 SMNVEV (reference sequence). The CDR3 DNA follows: TGTGCCAGCAGTATCTTTAGCACAGATACGCAGTATTTT. Protein: CASSIFSTDTQYF.